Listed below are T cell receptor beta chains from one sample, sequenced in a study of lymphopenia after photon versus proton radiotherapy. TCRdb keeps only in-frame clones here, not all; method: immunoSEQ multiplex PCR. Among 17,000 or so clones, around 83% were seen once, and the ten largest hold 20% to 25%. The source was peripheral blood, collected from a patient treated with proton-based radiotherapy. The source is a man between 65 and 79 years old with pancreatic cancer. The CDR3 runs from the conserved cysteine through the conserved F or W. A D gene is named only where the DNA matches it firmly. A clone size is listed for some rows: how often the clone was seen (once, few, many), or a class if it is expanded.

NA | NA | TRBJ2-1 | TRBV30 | TGTGCCTGGAGTGTGGGGGTCAATGAGCAGTTCTTC | CAWSVGVNEQFF
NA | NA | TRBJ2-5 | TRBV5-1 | TGCGCCAGCAGCTTGGCCATCGGGGTGGGACAAGAGACCCAGTACTTC | CASSLAIGVGQETQYF
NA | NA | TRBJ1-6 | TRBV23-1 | TGCGCCAGCAGTCGCCCGGCAGGGGTCGGTAATTCACCCCTCCACTTT | CASSRPAGVGNSPLHF
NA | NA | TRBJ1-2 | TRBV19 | TGTGCCAGTACCCTATCCAGGGGTAACTATGGCTACACCTTC | CASTLSRGNYGYTF
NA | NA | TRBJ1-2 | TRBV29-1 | TGCAGCGTTGAAGATCTTAGGTACTATGGCTACACCTTC | CSVEDLRYYGYTF
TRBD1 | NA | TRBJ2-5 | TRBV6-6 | TGTGCCAGCAGTTACGGGACAGGGGGAGAGACCCAGTACTTC | CASSYGTGGETQYF
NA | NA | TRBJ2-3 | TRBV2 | TGTGCCAGCAGTTCCGGGACCGTGAACACAGATACGCAGTATTTT | CASSSGTVNTDTQYF
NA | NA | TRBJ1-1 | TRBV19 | TGTGCCAGTAGTATAGACCCCGGTCCGAACACTGAAGCTTTCTTT | CASSIDPGPNTEAFF
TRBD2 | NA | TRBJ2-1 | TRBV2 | TGTGCCAGCAGTCCCACGACTAGGACTAGCGGAAATGAGCAGTTCTTC | CASSPTTRTSGNEQFF
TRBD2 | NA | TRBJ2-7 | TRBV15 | TGTGCCACCAGCAGACCCGAGAGCGGGAGGGGGAACGAGCAGTACTTC | CATSRPESGRGNEQYF
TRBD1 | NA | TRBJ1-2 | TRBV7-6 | TGTGCCAGCAGCCCCCGGACAGGGCCTAACTATGGCTACACCTTC | CASSPRTGPNYGYTF
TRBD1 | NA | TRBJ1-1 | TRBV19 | TGTGCCAGTAGTTTAACCGGGACAGGGAACACTGAAGCTTTCTTT | CASSLTGTGNTEAFF
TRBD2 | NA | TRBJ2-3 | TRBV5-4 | TGTGCCAGCAGCTTGGCCGGAACGGGAGGTACGGCGGATACGCAGTATTTT | CASSLAGTGGTADTQYF
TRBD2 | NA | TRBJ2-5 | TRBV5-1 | TGCGCCAGCAGCTTGGCCACACGGCAGACTAGCCTTGGTGAGAGAGAGACCCAGTACTTC | CASSLATRQTSLGERETQYF
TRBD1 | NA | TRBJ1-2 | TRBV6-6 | TGTGCCAGCAGTTACCCGACAGGGGTAGACTATGGCTACACCTTC | CASSYPTGVDYGYTF
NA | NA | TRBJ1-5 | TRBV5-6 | TGTGCCAGCAGCCAACGCGAGAGGGGTAGCAATCAGCCCCAGCATTTT | CASSQRERGSNQPQHF
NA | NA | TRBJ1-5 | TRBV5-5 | TGTGCCAGCAGCCAAACAGGAAGCAATCAGCCCCAGCATTTT | CASSQTGSNQPQHF
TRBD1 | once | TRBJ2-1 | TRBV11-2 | TGTGCCAGCAGCTTAGTCAGGGGGCGGTTCAGCTCCTACAATGAGCAGTTCTTC | CASSLVRGRFSSYNEQFF
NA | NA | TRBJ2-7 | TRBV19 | TGTGCCAGTAGTACGAATTCGGGACCGAGCTCCTACGAGCAGTACTTC | CASSTNSGPSSYEQYF
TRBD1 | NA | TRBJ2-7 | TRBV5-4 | TGTGCCAGCAGCAACCGGGACAGGGCCTCCTACGAGCAGTACTTC | CASSNRDRASYEQYF
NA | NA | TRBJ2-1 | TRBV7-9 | TGTGCCAGCAGCTTAGACTCCTTCTCCTACAATGAGCAGTTCTTC | CASSLDSFSYNEQFF
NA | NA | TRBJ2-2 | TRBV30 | TGTGCCTGGGCTGGAGGCTCGGCCGGGGAGCTGTTTTTT | CAWAGGSAGELFF
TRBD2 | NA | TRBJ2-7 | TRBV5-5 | TGTGCCAGCAGCCGAGGACTAGCGGGAGTCTACGAGCAGTACTTC | CASSRGLAGVYEQYF
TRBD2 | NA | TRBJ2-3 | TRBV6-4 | TGTGCCAGCAGTGACAAAGCTAGCGGGGCTGGAGCAGATACGCAGTATTTT | CASSDKASGAGADTQYF
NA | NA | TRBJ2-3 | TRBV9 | TGTGCCAGCAGCGTAGGGGGGAGCACAGATACGCAGTATTTT | CASSVGGSTDTQYF
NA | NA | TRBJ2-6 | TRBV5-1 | TGCGCCAGCAGCTTCCGCCCACTAACAGGGACTGGGGCCAACGTCCTGACTTTC | CASSFRPLTGTGANVLTF
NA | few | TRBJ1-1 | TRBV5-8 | TGTGCCAGCAGCTCATGGACTGAAGCTTTCTTT | CASSSWTEAFF
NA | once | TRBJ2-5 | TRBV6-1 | TGTGCCAGCGTTTTAGGGGGTTCGGGTTGGGAGACCCAGTACTTC | CASVLGGSGWETQYF
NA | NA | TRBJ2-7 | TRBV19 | TGTGCCAGTAGTACGAGCTACTACGAGCAGTACTTC | CASSTSYYEQYF
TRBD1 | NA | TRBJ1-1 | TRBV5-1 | TGCGCCAGCATGGGACAGACGAACACTGAAGCTTTCTTT | CASMGQTNTEAFF
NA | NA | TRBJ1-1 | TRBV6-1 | TGTGCCAGCAGGGAACAGGGTGGAGCTTTCTTT | CASREQGGAFF
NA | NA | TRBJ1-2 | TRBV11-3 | TGTGCCAGCAGCTTAGATCCCCGGAGGGGCTACACCTTC | CASSLDPRRGYTF
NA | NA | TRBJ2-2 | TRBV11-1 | TGTGCCAGCAGGGCCGGGACACTTTCCGGGGAGCTGTTTTTT | CASRAGTLSGELFF
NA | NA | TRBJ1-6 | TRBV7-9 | TGTGCCAGCAGCTTGGGGCAGGGGTTCTATAATTCACCCCTCCACTTT | CASSLGQGFYNSPLHF
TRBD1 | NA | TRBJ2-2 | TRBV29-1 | TGCAGCGCTCGGACAGGGTTTGACACCGGGGAGCTGTTTTTT | CSARTGFDTGELFF
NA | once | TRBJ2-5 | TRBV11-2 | TGTGCCAGCAGCTTAGCCCCCTTGGGCAGTCAAGAGACCCAGTACTTC | CASSLAPLGSQETQYF
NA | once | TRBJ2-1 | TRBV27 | TGTGCCAGCAGTTTCTCTCTGCAGGGACGAGGTGAGCAGTTCTTC | CASSFSLQGRGEQFF
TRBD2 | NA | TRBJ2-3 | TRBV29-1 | TGCAGCTCTTCGACTAGCGGGGTTAGCACAGATACGCAGTATTTT | CSSSTSGVSTDTQYF
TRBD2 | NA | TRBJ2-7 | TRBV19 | TGTGCCAGTAGGCTTTCGCGGGAGGTTACCTACGAGCAGTACTTC | CASRLSREVTYEQYF
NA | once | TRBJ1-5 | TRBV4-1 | TGCGCCAGCAGCCAAGATACAGGGTCTCAGCCCCAGCATTTT | CASSQDTGSQPQHF
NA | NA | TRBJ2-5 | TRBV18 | TGTGCCAGCTCACCTCCAGGGGGGAGTGTAGAGACCCAGTACTTC | CASSPPGGSVETQYF
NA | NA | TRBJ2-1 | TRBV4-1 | TGCGCCAGCAGCCAAAATTCCTACAATGAGCAGTTCTTC | CASSQNSYNEQFF
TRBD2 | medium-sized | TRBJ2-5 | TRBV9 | TGTGCCAGCAGGGTTAATCGGGGGGAGGAGACCCAGTACTTC | CASRVNRGEETQYF
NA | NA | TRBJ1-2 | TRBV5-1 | TGCGCCAGCAGCTTGGGAGCAGGGGCTATTGGCTACACCTTC | CASSLGAGAIGYTF
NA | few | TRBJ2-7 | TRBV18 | TGTGCCAGCTCACCGACCCCTGTGGGATCCGAGCAGTACTTC | CASSPTPVGSEQYF
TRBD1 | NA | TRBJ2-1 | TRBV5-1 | TGCGCCAGCAGCGAGGACAGGGTCGGGGAGCAGTTCTTC | CASSEDRVGEQFF
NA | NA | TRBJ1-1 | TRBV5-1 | TGCGCCAGCAGCACTGGAAGCGGCGAACGATTTGAAGCTTTCTTT | CASSTGSGERFEAFF
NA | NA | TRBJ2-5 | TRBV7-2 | TGTGCCAGCAGCCCCGCGTATGGAGAGACCCAGTACTTC | CASSPAYGETQYF
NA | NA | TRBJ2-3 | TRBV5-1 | TGCGCCAGCAGCTTGGTGGTAGCGGCAGATACGCAGTATTTT | CASSLVVAADTQYF
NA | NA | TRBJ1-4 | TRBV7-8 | TGTGCCAGCAGCTTAAATGGAGAAAAACTGTTTTTT | CASSLNGEKLFF
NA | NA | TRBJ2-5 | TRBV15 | TGTGCCACCAGCAGAGAATGGACTACCCAAGAGACCCAGTACTTC | CATSREWTTQETQYF
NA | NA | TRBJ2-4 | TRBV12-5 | TGTGCTAGTGGTTTGGTACTAGGCGGAAACATTCAGTACTTC | CASGLVLGGNIQYF
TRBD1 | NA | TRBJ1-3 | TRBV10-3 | TGTGCCATCAGTGACCGGGACAGGCAGGGGTTAACGGGAAACACCATATATTTT | CAISDRDRQGLTGNTIYF